This T cell receptor (beta chain) was sequenced for a study of blood T cell repertoires in COVID-19. Study in general: Samples of COVID-19 (acute and convalescent) were obtained from the United States, Italy and Spain.

V trimming: 2 bases; J trimming: 2 bases; junction bases outside the gene matches: 0. Germline V gene data show CDR1 as SGDLS and CDR2 as YYNGEE. There are 14 residues in the CDR3. Comments on this clone: This sample also contains other DNA sequences that code for the same CDR3.

In the study's own analysis: Cell counts per sample came from amplifying reference gene primers. Some clones are missing from TCRdb's copy, which holds only in-frame ones; the method was immunoSEQ multiplex PCR. That table gives V, J and clone size, and the DNA gave D and trimming. The sample has 300,000 to 400,000 clones, 80% to 90% seen once. The participants were between about 18 and 90 years old and came from under 25 US areas. This clonotype was obtained from a man aged 18 to 29 who had recovered from COVID-19. This chain uses TRBV9 with TRBJ2-7; TRBD1 aligns across 11 bases. The source material was PBMCs or T cells enriched from blood (not recorded which). CDR3 bases: TGTGCCAGCAGCGTGGGACAGGGGGCCTACGAGCAGTACTTC. Translated: CASSVGQGAYEQYF. Variable domain in full (rest from reference TRBV9 and TRBJ2-7): DSGVTQTPKHLITATGQRVTLRCSPRSGDLSVYWYQQSLDQGLQFLIQYYNGEERAKGNILERFSAQQFPDLHSELNLSSLELGDSALYFCASSVGQGAYEQYFGPGTRLTVT.